The 8 T cell receptor beta chains listed next were all sequenced from one sample in a study of post-analysis software for immune sequencing data. General study results and limits: Elevated frequency relative to controls characterized 4 or 5 TRBV segments in patients, TRBV5-6, TRBV5-1 and TRBV20-1 among them.

Carried by the TCR beta cDNA libraries were unique molecular identifiers. In TCRdb, the PCR reads were re-called with MiXCR into one record per CDR3 protein. The sample records hundreds of thousands of distinct CDR3 sequences, 40% to 55% being singletons. Antigens of these TCRs are unknown. Sequenced input: blood. These receptor sequences come from a girl aged 5 to 17 with multiple sclerosis.

The J gene is TRBJ1-6, the V gene TRBV14; D is perhaps TRBD1 (6 bases). Trimming cost V 0 bases and J 7 bases, with 13 bases left between them. Germline V lookup: CDR1 SGHDN, CDR2 FVKESK. The CDR3 totals 16 residues. CDR3 DNA sequence: TGTGCCAGCAGCCAAGATCGGGGGCTGAGAAATTCACCCCTCCACTTT. Translating it yields CASSQDRGLRNSPLHF. The full variable domain, completed using reference TRBV14 and TRBJ1-6, is EAGVTQFPSHSVIEKGQTVTLRCDPISGHDNLYWYRRVMGKEIKFLLHFVKESKQDESGMPNNRFLAERTGGTYSTLKVQPAELEDSGVYFCASSQDRGLRNSPLHFGNGTRLTVT.

The chain is built from TRBV7-8 and TRBJ2-3, with 9 bases lining up with TRBD2. After removal of 1 base from V and 2 bases from J, the junction contained 7 bases not matched to a gene. This CDR3 is 17 amino acids long. Germline CDR1 reads SGHVS; CDR2 reads FQNEAQ. Here the CDR3 DNA reads TGTGCCAGCAGCTTAGTTGGGACTAGCAGAAACACAGATACGCAGTATTTT. Encoded protein: CASSLVGTSRNTDTQYF.

The sample holds a few counts of this clonotype. The V gene is TRBV29-1, the J gene TRBJ1-1, with unresolved D. V was clipped by 3 bases and J by 1 base, with 6 bases between them. Germline CDR1 and CDR2: SQVTM and ANQGSEA. This CDR3 is built from 12 residues. CDR3 in DNA: TGCAGCGTTGAGGACGGGAACACTGAAGCTTTCTTT. It translates to CSVEDGNTEAFF.

This clonotype was counted between two and nine times. The genes are TRBV28 and TRBJ2-1; D is unclear. This CDR3 is built from 13 residues. In germline, CDR1 is MDHEN, CDR2 SYDVKM. Trimming removed 6 bases at V and 4 bases at J, with 10 bases between. The CDR3 DNA reads TGTGCCAGCAGGTTAACTGGATACAATGAGCAGTTCTTC. This encodes CASRLTGYNEQFF.

The J gene is TRBJ2-4, the V gene TRBV6-2 or TRBV6-3, with D possibly TRBD2 on 6 matching bases. Germline assignment: CDR1 MNHEY and CDR2 SVGEGT. The V end lost 5 bases, the J end lost 0 bases, and 14 bases lay between the germline ends. This CDR3 region has 16 residues. The CDR3 nucleotides are TGTGCCAGCAGTCACAGTGGAGGGGTAGCCAAAAACATTCAGTACTTC. Translated: CASSHSGGVAKNIQYF.

This chain connects TRBV7-6 to TRBJ1-2; 8 bases agree with TRBD1. The CDR3 loop spans 18 amino acids. Germline trimming cut 1 base from V and 3 bases from J; bases unmatched to any gene: 13. Per the germline V gene, CDR1 is SGHVS and CDR2 is FNYEAQ. The chain's CDR3 is CASSLVADRGALDYGYTF. As DNA, the CDR3 is TGTGCCAGCAGCTTAGTAGCCGACAGGGGAGCCCTAGACTATGGCTACACCTTC. The complete variable domain, with remaining parts taken from reference TRBV7-6 and TRBJ1-2, reads GAGVSQSPRYKVTKRGQDVALRCDPISGHVSLYWYRQALGQGPEFLTYFNYEAQQDKSGLPNDRFSAERPEGSISTLTIQRTEQRDSAMYRCASSLVADRGALDYGYTFGSGTRLTVV.

The J gene is TRBJ2-7, the V gene TRBV4-1; TRBD2 agrees at 15 bases. The length of the CDR3 is 20 residues. Germline lookup yields CDR1 MGHRA and CDR2 YSYEKL. V gave up 3 bases and J gave up 7 bases; unmatched junction bases: 19. CDR3 amino acids: CASSHRQGGGLAGGPIEQYF. CDR3 DNA: TGCGCCAGCAGCCACCGACAGGGGGGAGGACTAGCGGGAGGGCCGATTGAGCAGTACTTC.

The chain recombines TRBV23-1 with TRBJ2-7, with a weak D call TRBD2 (5 bases). TRBV23-1 is marked as an open reading frame, function uncertain. Trimming pared 3 bases from V and 1 base from J, leaving 19 bases between. The CDR3 spans 17 residues. CDR3 nucleotide sequence: TGCGCCAGCAGTCATCCGACGGACGGGGAGCGGTCCTACGAGCAGTACTTC. Amino acid sequence: CASSHPTDGERSYEQYF.